A selection of T cell receptor beta chains follows, all from one sample in a study of T-cell memory formation after mild COVID-19. TCRdb itself ran the 5' RACE reads through MiXCR, one entry per CDR3 protein. The sample includes hundreds of thousands of distinct CDR3 sequences, roughly 20% of them seen just once. The sequenced material came from PBMCs or a T cell subset sorted from them (not recorded which). These receptors were collected from an adult woman who had mild COVID-19 (a few samples of this study predate the infection). Cell type and time point are not known. Each CDR3 is given with its conserved first and last residue. Each record gives: clone size, J gene, V gene, D gene, CDR3 DNA, CDR3 protein. The D gene is left open where the match is weak. Size is stated for part of the rows, as once, few or many counts, or as a class when the clone is expanded.

clone_size: NA; j_call: TRBJ2-1; v_call: TRBV9; d_call: TRBD2; cdr3_nt: TGTGCCAGCAGCGTATTGACTAGCGGGGGGGCGCTGTTCTTC; cdr3_aa: CASSVLTSGGALFF
clone_size: NA; j_call: TRBJ2-1; v_call: TRBV7-2; d_call: TRBD1; cdr3_nt: TGTGCCAGCAGCTCCAGGACAGGGAGGAACAATGAGCAGTTCTTC; cdr3_aa: CASSSRTGRNNEQFF
clone_size: few; j_call: TRBJ2-5; v_call: TRBV12-3/TRBV12-4; d_call: TRBD2; cdr3_nt: TGTGCCAGCAGTGATCTAGCGGGGGGGCAAGAGACCCAGTACTTC; cdr3_aa: CASSDLAGGQETQYF
clone_size: NA; j_call: TRBJ2-1; v_call: TRBV14; d_call: NA; cdr3_nt: TGTGCCAGCGAGCGGAGCTCCTACAATGAGCAGTTCTTC; cdr3_aa: CASERSSYNEQFF
clone_size: few; j_call: TRBJ2-2; v_call: TRBV24-1; d_call: NA; cdr3_nt: TGTGCCACCAGCGGAAGATCCGGGGAGCTGTTTTTT; cdr3_aa: CATSGRSGELFF
clone_size: few; j_call: TRBJ1-1; v_call: TRBV5-1; d_call: NA; cdr3_nt: TGCGCCAGCAGCTTGGGACAGGAAGAAGCTTTCTTT; cdr3_aa: CASSLGQEEAFF
clone_size: NA; j_call: TRBJ2-3; v_call: TRBV20-1; d_call: NA; cdr3_nt: TGCAGTGCTAGTAGGGGGGGGAGCACAGATACGCAGTATTTT; cdr3_aa: CSASRGGSTDTQYF
clone_size: NA; j_call: TRBJ2-3; v_call: TRBV24-1; d_call: TRBD1; cdr3_nt: TGTGCCACCAGTGATCCACCGGGACAGGGAGGTCCAGGTGATACGCAGTATTTT; cdr3_aa: CATSDPPGQGGPGDTQYF
clone_size: NA; j_call: TRBJ2-1; v_call: TRBV25-1; d_call: TRBD1; cdr3_nt: TGTGCCAGCAGTGACCACGAAGGGGGACAGGGCATTGGAGATGAGCAGTTCTTC; cdr3_aa: CASSDHEGGQGIGDEQFF
clone_size: NA; j_call: TRBJ1-1; v_call: TRBV20-1; d_call: NA; cdr3_nt: TGCAGTGCTAGAGATCCGAGGGGTGTCACTGAAGCTTTCTTT; cdr3_aa: CSARDPRGVTEAFF
clone_size: NA; j_call: TRBJ2-3; v_call: TRBV7-9; d_call: NA; cdr3_nt: TGTGCCAGCAGCTTCTTTCTCGACTACGGTGATACGCAGTATTTT; cdr3_aa: CASSFFLDYGDTQYF
clone_size: NA; j_call: TRBJ2-3; v_call: TRBV5-6; d_call: TRBD2; cdr3_nt: TGTGCCAGCAGCTTCAGGACTAGCGGGAGATGGGATACGCAGTATTTT; cdr3_aa: CASSFRTSGRWDTQYF
clone_size: NA; j_call: TRBJ2-7; v_call: TRBV18; d_call: TRBD1; cdr3_nt: TGTGCCAGCTCACCACCGAGTACAGGGGTTCTCTACGAGCAGTACTTC; cdr3_aa: CASSPPSTGVLYEQYF
clone_size: few; j_call: TRBJ2-1; v_call: TRBV25-1; d_call: TRBD2; cdr3_nt: TGTGCCAGCAGTGAAATGGGCGGGAGGGCGAATGAGCAGTTCTTC; cdr3_aa: CASSEMGGRANEQFF
clone_size: few; j_call: TRBJ2-7; v_call: TRBV14; d_call: TRBD2; cdr3_nt: TGTGCCAGCAGCCAAGATCCGGGACTATCCTACGAGCAGTACTTC; cdr3_aa: CASSQDPGLSYEQYF
clone_size: few; j_call: TRBJ2-5; v_call: TRBV29-1; d_call: NA; cdr3_nt: TGCAGCGTTGCCCGGGCAACTCAAGAGACCCAGTACTTC; cdr3_aa: CSVARATQETQYF
clone_size: few; j_call: TRBJ2-7; v_call: TRBV5-1; d_call: NA; cdr3_nt: TGCGCCAGCAGATACAGTAGCTCCTACGAGCAGTACTTC; cdr3_aa: CASRYSSSYEQYF
clone_size: NA; j_call: TRBJ2-7; v_call: TRBV29-1; d_call: TRBD1; cdr3_nt: TGCAGCGTCCTGGGACAGGGAGGCGAGCAGTACTTC; cdr3_aa: CSVLGQGGEQYF
clone_size: few; j_call: TRBJ2-5; v_call: TRBV19; d_call: TRBD2; cdr3_nt: TGTGCCAGTAGTATGACTAGCGGGACGAGGGAGACCCAGTACTTC; cdr3_aa: CASSMTSGTRETQYF
clone_size: many; j_call: TRBJ1-2; v_call: TRBV7-9; d_call: NA; cdr3_nt: TGTGCCAGCAGCTTAGGGGGGACGCGACCCAAGGGCTACACCTTC; cdr3_aa: CASSLGGTRPKGYTF
clone_size: NA; j_call: TRBJ1-1; v_call: TRBV25-1; d_call: TRBD1; cdr3_nt: TGTGCCAGCAGGCCCCTCGGGACAGTTACTGAAGCTTTCTTT; cdr3_aa: CASRPLGTVTEAFF
clone_size: NA; j_call: TRBJ1-2; v_call: TRBV2; d_call: TRBD1; cdr3_nt: TGTGCCAGCAGGCCGAATTACCAGGGGGCGAGGGGCTACACCTTC; cdr3_aa: CASRPNYQGARGYTF
clone_size: NA; j_call: TRBJ2-5; v_call: TRBV12-3/TRBV12-4; d_call: TRBD2; cdr3_nt: TGTGCCAGCAGTTGGGTAGCGGGGCGTCAAGAGACCCAGTACTTC; cdr3_aa: CASSWVAGRQETQYF
clone_size: NA; j_call: TRBJ2-1; v_call: TRBV7-9; d_call: TRBD2; cdr3_nt: TGTGCCAGCAGCTCCCAGCGGACTAGCTCCTACAATGAGCAGTTCTTC; cdr3_aa: CASSSQRTSSYNEQFF
clone_size: many; j_call: TRBJ2-3; v_call: TRBV24-1; d_call: NA; cdr3_nt: TGTGCCACCAGTGACCCGGGACACCGCACAGATACGCAGTATTTT; cdr3_aa: CATSDPGHRTDTQYF
clone_size: NA; j_call: TRBJ2-3; v_call: TRBV7-3; d_call: NA; cdr3_nt: TGTGCCAGCAGCTCCTCCATGTCAGGGAGACAGTATTTT; cdr3_aa: CASSSSMSGRQYF
clone_size: few; j_call: TRBJ2-1; v_call: TRBV5-1; d_call: TRBD1; cdr3_nt: TGCGCCAGCAGCGGGGGACAGCTCTACAATGAGCAGTTCTTC; cdr3_aa: CASSGGQLYNEQFF
clone_size: few; j_call: TRBJ2-3; v_call: TRBV7-9; d_call: TRBD2; cdr3_nt: TGTGCCAGCCCCCAGGCCGGGAGGAGCACAGATACGCAGTATTTT; cdr3_aa: CASPQAGRSTDTQYF
clone_size: many; j_call: TRBJ2-7; v_call: TRBV4-3; d_call: TRBD1; cdr3_nt: TGCGCCAGCAGCCCTTGGACAGGGGGGAGGTACGAGCAGTACTTC; cdr3_aa: CASSPWTGGRYEQYF
clone_size: few; j_call: TRBJ2-7; v_call: TRBV5-1; d_call: TRBD1; cdr3_nt: TGCGCCAGCAGCAAAAGCGAGACAGGGGGCTACGAGCAGTACTTC; cdr3_aa: CASSKSETGGYEQYF
clone_size: NA; j_call: TRBJ2-3; v_call: TRBV7-2; d_call: NA; cdr3_nt: TGTGCCAGCAGCTTAGACCCGGGAGTGAGAGATACGCAGTATTTT; cdr3_aa: CASSLDPGVRDTQYF
clone_size: NA; j_call: TRBJ1-2; v_call: TRBV7-9; d_call: NA; cdr3_nt: TGTGCCAGCAGCTTAGGAGGGAGTGTGATCGGCTACACCTTC; cdr3_aa: CASSLGGSVIGYTF
clone_size: NA; j_call: TRBJ2-5; v_call: TRBV12-3/TRBV12-4; d_call: NA; cdr3_nt: TGTGCCAGCAGTTTTCTTAGGGAAGAGACCCAGTACTTC; cdr3_aa: CASSFLREETQYF
clone_size: few; j_call: TRBJ2-7; v_call: TRBV10-3; d_call: TRBD1; cdr3_nt: TGTGCCATCAGTGAGGGGCAGGGGGCTATCTACGAGCAGTACTTC; cdr3_aa: CAISEGQGAIYEQYF
clone_size: few; j_call: TRBJ2-7; v_call: TRBV11-2; d_call: TRBD1; cdr3_nt: TGTGCCAGCAGCTTATTGAGGACAGGGGGGAAAGCGCAGTCCTACGAGCAGTACTTC; cdr3_aa: CASSLLRTGGKAQSYEQYF
clone_size: NA; j_call: TRBJ2-3; v_call: TRBV14; d_call: NA; cdr3_nt: TGTGCCAGCAGCCAGGCCAAGATGACAGATACGCAGTATTTT; cdr3_aa: CASSQAKMTDTQYF
clone_size: NA; j_call: TRBJ2-7; v_call: TRBV20-1; d_call: TRBD1; cdr3_nt: TGCAGTGCTCCTGGACAGGGAGACATCTACGAGCAGTACTTC; cdr3_aa: CSAPGQGDIYEQYF
clone_size: few; j_call: TRBJ1-1; v_call: TRBV12-3/TRBV12-4; d_call: NA; cdr3_nt: TGTGCCAGCCGCGTGGGGTCCAACACTGAAGCTTTCTTT; cdr3_aa: CASRVGSNTEAFF
clone_size: few; j_call: TRBJ2-4; v_call: TRBV3-1; d_call: NA; cdr3_nt: TGTGCCAGCAGCCGAGGGGAGAAAAACATTCAGTACTTC; cdr3_aa: CASSRGEKNIQYF
clone_size: few; j_call: TRBJ1-1; v_call: TRBV12-3/TRBV12-4; d_call: NA; cdr3_nt: TGTGCCAGCAGTCCCCCAGAGGGGGGGAGGGGGAACACTGAAGCTTTCTTT; cdr3_aa: CASSPPEGGRGNTEAFF
clone_size: NA; j_call: TRBJ2-1; v_call: TRBV5-5; d_call: NA; cdr3_nt: TGTGCCAGCGGAGGGTGGAGCTTTGCCCTAAACAATGAGCAGTTCTTC; cdr3_aa: CASGGWSFALNNEQFF
clone_size: many; j_call: TRBJ2-1; v_call: TRBV6-5; d_call: TRBD1; cdr3_nt: TGTGCCAGCTACTCTTACTTCGACAGGGGAAGGAAGGATGAGCAGTTCTTC; cdr3_aa: CASYSYFDRGRKDEQFF
clone_size: NA; j_call: TRBJ2-6; v_call: TRBV20-1; d_call: NA; cdr3_nt: TGCAGTGCTAGAGATGGGTTTGGGGCCAACGTCCTGACTTTC; cdr3_aa: CSARDGFGANVLTF
clone_size: NA; j_call: TRBJ2-7; v_call: TRBV5-6; d_call: TRBD2; cdr3_nt: TGTGCCAGCAGCTTGGGGACTAGCGACTACGAGCAGTACTTC; cdr3_aa: CASSLGTSDYEQYF
clone_size: NA; j_call: TRBJ2-2; v_call: TRBV18; d_call: NA; cdr3_nt: TGTGCCAGCTCACCACAGAGCGCAGGGACGAACACCGGGGAGCTGTTTTTT; cdr3_aa: CASSPQSAGTNTGELFF
clone_size: NA; j_call: TRBJ2-2; v_call: TRBV2; d_call: TRBD1; cdr3_nt: TGTGCCAGCAGTACCCAGGGGGCGAACACCGGGGAGCTGTTTTTT; cdr3_aa: CASSTQGANTGELFF
clone_size: NA; j_call: TRBJ1-6; v_call: TRBV11-2; d_call: NA; cdr3_nt: TGTGCCAGCAGCAGAACCCGGGTCCCGGCTAATTCACCCCTCCACTTT; cdr3_aa: CASSRTRVPANSPLHF
clone_size: NA; j_call: TRBJ1-2; v_call: TRBV27; d_call: TRBD1; cdr3_nt: TGTGCCAGCAGTCGGGAGGACAGGGCCTCCGTGACAACGGGCTACACCTTC; cdr3_aa: CASSREDRASVTTGYTF
clone_size: NA; j_call: TRBJ2-3; v_call: TRBV7-2; d_call: TRBD2; cdr3_nt: TGTGCCAGCAGCTCTACAGCGGGAGCCCCCCCAGATACGCAGTATTTT; cdr3_aa: CASSSTAGAPPDTQYF
clone_size: few; j_call: TRBJ1-5; v_call: TRBV6-6; d_call: NA; cdr3_nt: TGTGCCAGCAGTTACTCGAATAACTTATTGGGACGGAAGATCAATCAGCCCCAGCATTTT; cdr3_aa: CASSYSNNLLGRKINQPQHF
clone_size: NA; j_call: TRBJ2-1; v_call: TRBV16; d_call: TRBD2; cdr3_nt: TGTGCCAGTATCCGAGGTACTAGCGGGAGGTCAGATGAGCAGTTCTTC; cdr3_aa: CASIRGTSGRSDEQFF
clone_size: few; j_call: TRBJ2-1; v_call: TRBV4-1; d_call: NA; cdr3_nt: TGCGCCAGCAGCCAAGAGCCAGGACAGAGGGGCTACAATGAGCAGTTCTTC; cdr3_aa: CASSQEPGQRGYNEQFF
clone_size: NA; j_call: TRBJ1-2; v_call: TRBV27; d_call: NA; cdr3_nt: TGTGCCAGCAGTCCCCGGGCAGGTGTCGGCTACACCTTC; cdr3_aa: CASSPRAGVGYTF
clone_size: NA; j_call: TRBJ1-2; v_call: TRBV7-9; d_call: TRBD1; cdr3_nt: TGTGCCAGCAGCTCCTCAACAGGGGGCGACTATGGCTACACCTTC; cdr3_aa: CASSSSTGGDYGYTF